This paragraph covers one T cell receptor beta chain sequence. This sample was taken from a study of shared clonotypes between healthy human individuals. On the study more broadly: Participating donors consisted of a couple of women and a few men aged 18 to 49.

An even split of each subset's genomic DNA across several immunoSEQ plates was performed. Repertoires were generated with immunoSEQ multiplex PCR, while TCRdb's copy carries only in-frame clones and drops some. The repertoire holds about 1,500,000 clones, with around 95% as singletons. The TCR was taken from a young man in good health. Material: naive CD4+ T cells sorted from blood. Subset described: CD45RA+ positively selected.

In DNA form, the CDR3 reads TGTGCCAGCAGCAAGGACAGGGGTATCGTTGGCTACACCTTC. Translation: CASSKDRGIVGYTF. J is TRBJ1-2 and V is TRBV5-4, with 9 bases fitting TRBD1. Per the germline V gene, CDR1 is SGHNT and CDR2 is YYREEE (reference sequence). J lost 7 bases, V lost 4 bases, and 8 bases had no gene match. The CDR3 is 14 amino acids.